The clone carrying this T cell receptor (beta chain) has just a few counts. Unique molecular identifiers featured in how the TCRbeta library was prepared. TCRdb re-called the PCR reads with MiXCR, one entry per CDR3 protein. The sample includes approximately 400,000 distinct CDR3 sequences, approximately 10% of them seen just once. After removal of 4 bases from V and 4 bases from J, the junction contained 5 bases not matched to a gene. The germline V gene encodes CDR1 SGHTS and CDR2 YDEGEE. This CDR3 is 14 amino acids long. The record originates from a study of T-cell reconstitution after alpha-beta-depleted transplantation in children.

Sequencing was performed on PBMCs from the stem cell graft donor, taken from the stem cell graft. The rearrangement joins TRBV5-8 to TRBJ1-3; TRBD1 matches at 7 bases. The receptor was derived from a human donor who donated a stem cell graft to a child with acute myeloid leukemia. This chain's CDR3 is CASSDTGVGNTIYF. CDR3 coding DNA: TGTGCCAGCAGCGATACAGGGGTAGGAAACACCATATATTTT.